This TCR beta chain was profiled in a study of shared clonotypes between healthy human individuals (dated by TCRdb to about 2020). With respect to the entire study: The cohort included a few men and a couple of women between 18 and 49 years of age. For each donor, three plates each were used for CD4 naive and CD4 memory, two plates were used for CD8 naive, and one plate was used for CD8 memory. To estimate repertoire size and how much clonotype sharing occurs between individuals, the study deeply sequenced the blood TCR repertoires of 4 to 6 healthy adults. Libraries were prepared and TCR repertoires were sequenced by different laboratories using diverse techniques, in order to increase sequencing depth and limit assay-specific biases. Between about 0.8 and 9 billion PBMCs per donor were obtained by leukapheresis.

On the study overall, not on this receptor specifically: Across a few donors, around 5% of naive CD4, roughly 3.5% of naive CD8, 2% to 2.5% of memory CD4, and under 0.45% of memory CD8 clonotypes were shared. Even with the large sequencing depth, rarefaction of the sorted-subset datasets indicated that sequencing was incomplete. Pairwise subsampling led to the expectation that sequencing depth would affect the degree of clonotype sharing among donors. Naive subsets generally had larger estimated clonotype richness than memory subsets did. Sampling was limited to blood, and TCR repertoires in tissue likely differ from TCR repertoires in blood. Higher generation probabilities were observed for clonotypes shared by all four sorted-subset donors than for non-shared clonotypes. Because the study included a small number of donors, the genetic and exposure-history diversity represented was limited.

As for this clone: The target of this receptor is not known. Per-base qualities were not stored, and no clone one base away is much larger.

Deletion took 3 bases off V and 9 bases off J, with a span of 10 bases between the germline ends. The germline V gene sets CDR1 to SGHAT and CDR2 to FQNNGV. The cysteine opens and the phenylalanine closes a CDR3 of 12 amino acids. Only the CDR3 portion is preserved as DNA: 36 bases, with reading frame beginning at the first base. TCR CDR3 regions were amplified from genomic DNA by multiplex PCR using the deep immunoSEQ assay. Extracted genomic DNA from each cell subset was distributed evenly across all wells of several immunoSEQ 96-well plates, and each plate was treated as a replicate. For sorted subsets, around 200 ng genomic DNA, equal to about 30,000 T cell genomes, was loaded into each replicate PCR. The purified libraries were quantified using a Qubit 3.0 fluorometer, sized with a Bioanalyzer 2100, and then quantified again using the KAPA Library Quantification kit. Every immunoSEQ 96-well plate was sequenced on a separate single-read 150-cycle Illumina NextSeq 550 flow cell. The published analysis was carried out like this. Because only junctional sequences without quality scores were contained in the immunoSEQ output, filtering matching that applied to full-length reads could not be performed. To assign V/J genes and CDR3, sequences were annotated using PyIR, a Python wrapper for IgBLAST v1.9, with IMGT germline references. Any read was removed if the V/J assignment was weak (E-value above 1e-6), the CDR3 was missing, or the read contained stop codons, out-of-frame junctions, or ambiguous translated residues. A V3J clonotype was defined by an identical inferred V gene, J gene, and CDR3 amino acid sequence. To compute the percentage overlap between repertoires, the number of shared unique clonotypes was divided by the size of the smaller repertoire. Repertoire richness was assessed with RTK rarefaction, the Chao1 estimator, and Recon v2.1 estimates of unobserved clonotypes. For all TCRbeta clonotypes obtained by the gDNA method from a few donors, generation probabilities were computed with OLGA. TCRdb took over this immuneACCESS table, retaining in-frame rearrangements with V and J assigned. Such tables are incomplete; in checked studies, under half of the missing clones stem from an unresolved V gene, and the remainder is unexplained. V, J and clone size are those of that table, while D and trimming were read from the DNA. The sample table lists 2 million to 2.5 million clones, over 90% of them with a count of one. The ten top clones hold 0.35% to 0.5% of the sample.

Donors were healthy HIV-negative adults with no recently reported acute infections or vaccinations. Every donor was a Caucasian adult living in Nashville, Tennessee, USA. CD4+ T cells were enriched by magnetic negative selection, after which naive cells were positively selected on CD45RA and the negative fraction was taken as the memory subset. After blood collection by leukapheresis, PBMCs were isolated using Ficoll-Histopaque density gradient centrifugation and then cryopreserved in the vapor phase of liquid nitrogen. Analytical flow cytometry was used to check the purity and quantity of every magnetically sorted T cell population. From each sorted fraction, genomic DNA was isolated and quantified by UV absorbance on a Nanodrop 2000c.

In this chain, TRBV11-2 is recombined with TRBJ2-3, with an unclear D gene assignment. The sequenced material came from naive CD4+ T cells from PBMCs. Interpreted using the paper, the cell subset or site label stands for: CD45RA+ positively selected. This clonotype was obtained from a man younger than 35 in good health. Some clones in this sample may be carry-over from other donors' samples. In nucleotides, the sequence is TGTGCCAGCAGCTTGGGTGGCCCCACGCAGTATTTT. This gives the protein CASSLGGPTQYF.